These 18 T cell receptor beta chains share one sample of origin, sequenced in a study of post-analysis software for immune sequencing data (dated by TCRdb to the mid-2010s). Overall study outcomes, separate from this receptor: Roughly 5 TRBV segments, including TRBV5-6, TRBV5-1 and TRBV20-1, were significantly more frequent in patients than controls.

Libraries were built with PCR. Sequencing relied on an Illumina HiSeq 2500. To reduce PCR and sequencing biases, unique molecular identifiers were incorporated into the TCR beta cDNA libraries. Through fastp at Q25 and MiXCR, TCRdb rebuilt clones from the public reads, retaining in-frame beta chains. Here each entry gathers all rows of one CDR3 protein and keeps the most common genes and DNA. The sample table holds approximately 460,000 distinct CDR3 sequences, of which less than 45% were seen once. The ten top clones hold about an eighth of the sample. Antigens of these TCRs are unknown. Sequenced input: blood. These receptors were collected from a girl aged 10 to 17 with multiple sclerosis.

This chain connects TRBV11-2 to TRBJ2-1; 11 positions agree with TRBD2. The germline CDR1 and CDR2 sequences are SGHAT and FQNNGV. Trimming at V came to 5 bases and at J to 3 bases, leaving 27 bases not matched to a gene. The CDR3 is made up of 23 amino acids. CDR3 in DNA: TGTGCCAGCAGCCCTCTCCCACCACTAGCGGGAGTGACCTACGGTGGGGTCTACAATGAGCAGTTCTTC. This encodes CASSPLPPLAGVTYGGVYNEQFF.

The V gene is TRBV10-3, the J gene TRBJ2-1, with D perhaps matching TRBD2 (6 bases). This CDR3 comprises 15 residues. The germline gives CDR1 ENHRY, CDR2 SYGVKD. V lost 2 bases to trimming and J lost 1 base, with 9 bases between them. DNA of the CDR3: TGTGCCATCAGTGAGAGGACTACATCCTACAATGAGCAGTTCTTC. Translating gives CAISERTTSYNEQFF.

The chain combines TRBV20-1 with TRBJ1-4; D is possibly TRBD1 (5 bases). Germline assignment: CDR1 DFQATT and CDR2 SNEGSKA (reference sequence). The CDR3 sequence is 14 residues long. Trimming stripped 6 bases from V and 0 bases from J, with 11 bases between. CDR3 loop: CSARTGATNEKLFF. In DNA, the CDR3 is TGCAGTGCGCGAACAGGCGCAACTAATGAAAAACTGTTTTTT.

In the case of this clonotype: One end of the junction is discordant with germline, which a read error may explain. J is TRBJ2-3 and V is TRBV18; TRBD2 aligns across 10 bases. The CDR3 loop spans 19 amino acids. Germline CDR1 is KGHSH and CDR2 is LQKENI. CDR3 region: CASSPGLAESQLPTDTQYF. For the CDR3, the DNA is TGCGCCAGCTCACCCGGACTAGCGGAGTCGCAATTACCCACAGATACGCAGTATTTT.

CDR3 protein: CASRPDDLNTEAFF. The CDR3 nucleotides are TGTGCCAGCAGACCTGACGATCTGAACACTGAAGCTTTCTTT. The chain links TRBV6-2 or TRBV6-3 to TRBJ1-1; D remains ambiguous. V dropped 6 bases and J dropped 0 bases, with 11 bases sitting between them. Germline V CDR1 and CDR2: MNHEY, SVGEGT. The CDR3 has 14 amino acids.

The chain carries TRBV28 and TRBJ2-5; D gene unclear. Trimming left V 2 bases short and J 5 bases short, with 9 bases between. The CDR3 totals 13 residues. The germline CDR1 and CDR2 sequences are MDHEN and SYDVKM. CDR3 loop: CASSLGRNETQYF. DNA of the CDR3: TGTGCCAGCAGTTTAGGCAGGAACGAGACCCAGTACTTC.

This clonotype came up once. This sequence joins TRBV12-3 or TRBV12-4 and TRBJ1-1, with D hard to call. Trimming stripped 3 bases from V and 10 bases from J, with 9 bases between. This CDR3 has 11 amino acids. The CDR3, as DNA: TGTGCCAGCAGTTTGGGGTACGGAGCTTTCTTT. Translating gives CASSLGYGAFF.

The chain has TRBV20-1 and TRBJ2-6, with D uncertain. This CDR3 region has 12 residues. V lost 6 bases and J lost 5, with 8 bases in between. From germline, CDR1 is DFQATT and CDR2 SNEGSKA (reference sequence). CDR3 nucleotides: TGCAGTGCCCCCGGTAGGGCCAACGTCCTGACTTTC. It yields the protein CSAPGRANVLTF.

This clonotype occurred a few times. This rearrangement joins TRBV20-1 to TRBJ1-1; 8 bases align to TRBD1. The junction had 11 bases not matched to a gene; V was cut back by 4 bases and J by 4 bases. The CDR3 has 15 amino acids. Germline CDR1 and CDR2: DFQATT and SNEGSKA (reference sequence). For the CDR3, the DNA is TGCAGTGCTACCCATCGAGGGACAGGACTCACTGAAGCTTTCTTT. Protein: CSATHRGTGLTEAFF.

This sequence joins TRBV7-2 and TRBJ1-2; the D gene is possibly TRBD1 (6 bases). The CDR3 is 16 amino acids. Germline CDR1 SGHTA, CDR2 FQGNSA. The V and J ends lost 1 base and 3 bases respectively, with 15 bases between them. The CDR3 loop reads CASSLEASTGDYGYTF. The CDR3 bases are TGTGCCAGCAGCTTAGAAGCCTCGACAGGAGACTATGGCTACACCTTC. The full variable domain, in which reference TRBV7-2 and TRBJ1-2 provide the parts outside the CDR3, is GAGVSQSPSNKVTEKGKDVELRCDPISGHTALYWYRQSLGQGLEFLIYFQGNSAPDKSGLPSDRFSAERTGGSVSTLTIQRTQQEDSAVYLCASSLEASTGDYGYTFGSGTRLTVV.

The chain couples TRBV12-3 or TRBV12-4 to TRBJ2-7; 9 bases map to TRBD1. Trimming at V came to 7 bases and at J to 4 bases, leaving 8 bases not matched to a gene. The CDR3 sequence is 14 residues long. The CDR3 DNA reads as TGTGCCAGCACCCGGGGGGACAGGGCGTACGAGCAGTACTTC. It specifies CASTRGDRAYEQYF.

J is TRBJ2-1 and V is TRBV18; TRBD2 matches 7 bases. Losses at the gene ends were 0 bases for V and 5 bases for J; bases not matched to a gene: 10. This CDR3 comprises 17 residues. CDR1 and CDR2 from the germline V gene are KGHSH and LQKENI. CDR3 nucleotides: TGTGCCAGCTCACCACCATTGACTAAGCGGGACCACAATGAGCAGTTCTTC. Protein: CASSPPLTKRDHNEQFF.

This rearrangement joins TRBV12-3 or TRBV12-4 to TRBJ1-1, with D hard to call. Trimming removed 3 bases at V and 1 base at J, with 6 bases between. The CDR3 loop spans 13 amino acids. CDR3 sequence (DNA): TGTGCCAGCAGTTTTTGGGAGAACACTGAAGCTTTCTTT. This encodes CASSFWENTEAFF.

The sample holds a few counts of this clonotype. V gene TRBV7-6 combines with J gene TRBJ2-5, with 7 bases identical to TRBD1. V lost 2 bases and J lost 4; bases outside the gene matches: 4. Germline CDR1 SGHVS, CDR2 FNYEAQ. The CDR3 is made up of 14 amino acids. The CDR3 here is CASSLSYRGETQYF. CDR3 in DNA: TGTGCCAGCAGCTTATCCTACAGGGGAGAGACCCAGTACTTC.

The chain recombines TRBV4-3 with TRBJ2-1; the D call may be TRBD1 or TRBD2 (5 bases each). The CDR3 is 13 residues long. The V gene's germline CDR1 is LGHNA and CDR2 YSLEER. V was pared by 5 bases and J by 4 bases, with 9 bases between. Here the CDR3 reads CASSEGPYNEQFF. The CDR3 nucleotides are TGCGCCAGCAGCGAGGGACCGTACAATGAGCAGTTCTTC.

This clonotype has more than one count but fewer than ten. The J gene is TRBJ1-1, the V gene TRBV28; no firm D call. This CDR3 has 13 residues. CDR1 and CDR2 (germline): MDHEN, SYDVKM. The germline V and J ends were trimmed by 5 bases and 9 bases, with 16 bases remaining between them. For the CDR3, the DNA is TGTGCCAGCAGTCCCCACGACGAGGGCCAAGCTTTCTTT. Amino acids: CASSPHDEGQAFF. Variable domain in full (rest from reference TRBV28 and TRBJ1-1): DVKVTQSSRYLVKRTGEKVFLECVQDMDHENMFWYRQDPGLGLRLIYFSYDVKMKEKGDIPEGYSVSREKKERFSLILESASTNQTSMYLCASSPHDEGQAFFGQGTRLTVV.

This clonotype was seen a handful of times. The DNA of the CDR3 is TGTGCCAGCAGTGAAAGAGAGCGAGAGACCCAGTACTTC. It encodes CASSERERETQYF. The chain couples TRBV2 to TRBJ2-5; D is undetermined. Germline V gene data show CDR1 as SNHLY and CDR2 as FYNNEI. V lost 2 bases and J 4 bases, leaving 8 bases between the germline ends. The CDR3 covers 13 residues.

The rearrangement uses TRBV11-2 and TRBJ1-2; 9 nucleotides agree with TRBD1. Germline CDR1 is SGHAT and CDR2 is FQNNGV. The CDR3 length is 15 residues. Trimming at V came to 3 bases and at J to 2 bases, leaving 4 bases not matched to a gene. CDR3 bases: TGTGCCAGCAGCTTTACCGGGACAGGGAACTATGGCTACACCTTC. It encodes CASSFTGTGNYGYTF.